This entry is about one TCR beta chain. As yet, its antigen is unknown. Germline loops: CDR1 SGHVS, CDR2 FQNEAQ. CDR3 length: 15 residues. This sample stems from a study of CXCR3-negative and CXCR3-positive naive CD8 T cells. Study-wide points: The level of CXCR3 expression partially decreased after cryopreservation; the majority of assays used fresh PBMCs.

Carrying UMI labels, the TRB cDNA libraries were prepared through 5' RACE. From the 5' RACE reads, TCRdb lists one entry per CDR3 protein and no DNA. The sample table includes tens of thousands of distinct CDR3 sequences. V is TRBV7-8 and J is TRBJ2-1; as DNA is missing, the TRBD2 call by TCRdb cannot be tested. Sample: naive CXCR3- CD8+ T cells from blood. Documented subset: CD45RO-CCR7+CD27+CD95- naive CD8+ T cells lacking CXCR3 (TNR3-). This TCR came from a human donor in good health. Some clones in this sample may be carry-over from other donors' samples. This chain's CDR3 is CASSLAAGLYNEQFF.